One TCR beta chain is described in this entry. As for time point: pretreatment peripheral blood. The diagnosis in patients was locally advanced or metastatic urothelial carcinoma. This specimen comes from a study of PD-L1 blockade in urothelial cancer. At the level of the study: Blood analyses occurred 3 weeks (second dose) and 6 weeks post treatment start. Across blood samples, T cells had a median count of approximately 130,000.

The length of the CDR3 is 16 residues. V shed 2 bases, J shed 0 bases, and the junction held 4 bases outside the gene matches. Per the germline V gene, CDR1 is LNHDA and CDR2 is SQIVND (reference sequence). Libraries were prepared by immunoSEQ multiplex PCR; TCRdb keeps only in-frame clonotypes and omits some of them. Of around 130,000 clones in the sample, approximately 84% are singletons; the top ten hold 3.2%. V is TRBV19 and J is TRBJ2-1; 7 bases fit TRBD2. Here the sequenced sample was PBMCs, taken around atezolizumab (anti-PD-L1) treatment. The TCR was taken from a man in his forties or fifties with urothelial cancer. The CDR3 region has the DNA TGTGCCAGTAGTATAATTGCTAGCGGCTCCTACAATGAGCAGTTCTTC. Its protein is CASSIIASGSYNEQFF.